This T cell receptor beta chain was found in a study of blood T cell repertoires in COVID-19 (dated by TCRdb to about 2020). With respect to the entire study: The collaborator samples originated in the United States, Italy and Spain and spanned the acute and convalescent phases of COVID-19. The material from the prospective study consisted of cDNA or gDNA derived from T cells, B-cell-depleted T cells, or PBMCs. Subjects who had been exposed to COVID-19, were actively infected with it, or had recovered from it provided the deeply sampled blood TCRbeta repertoires that made up the dataset. The repertoires were released in a freely available public database intended as a resource for research on the immune response to SARS-CoV-2. The samples were drawn from the first 160 participants of the ongoing ImmuneRACE study and from 950 to 1,500 subjects provided by 6 global collaborators. Nearly every sample came with metadata listing a de-identified subject ID, COVID-19 status, age in years and sex. Where available, HLA class I and class II types were obtained from metadata supplied by the sample provider rather than from assay-based typing. Paper-wide results and their limitations: The amount of clinical and demographic metadata varied by source and participant and was provided uncurated.

TCRbeta CDR3 regions were amplified from genomic DNA using the immunoSEQ Assay, a bias-controlled multiplex PCR. Turning to the authors' computational methods: Within the assay, amplification of reference gene primers was used to estimate how many nucleated cells each sample contained. To quantify the absolute abundance of each unique TCRbeta CDR3 rearrangement, sequence reads were collapsed and filtered. For each sample, productive Simpson clonality was calculated as the square root of Simpson's diversity index across productive rearrangements. The table was pulled from immuneACCESS by TCRdb, which kept in-frame rearrangements only. Such tables lose some clones; where checked, under half of the loss comes from unresolved V genes, and the rest has no known cause. V, J and clone size derive from that table, while D and trimming were established from the DNA sequence. The sample contains over 300,000 clones, around four fifths of them found a single time. 1% to 1.5% of the sample lies in the top ten.

The CDR3 sequence holds 13 residues, the cysteine and phenylalanine included. The sequence is cut down to CDR3 DNA, 39 bases in frame from base 1. V lost 5 bases and J lost 1 base; the stretch between them is 8 bases long. CDR1 and CDR2, per the germline V gene, are ENHRY and SYGVKD. The collaborating institutions used their own protocols to collect whole blood in K2EDTA tubes. For TCRbeta analysis, collaborators shipped samples in one of three forms: frozen whole blood, isolated PBMCs, or DNA extracted from either of those sample types. Concerning this clone itself: No cognate antigen has been identified for it. The record has no base qualities; no much larger clone is one base away.

The clonotype originates from a woman aged 45-65 years with acute or convalescent COVID-19. Material: peripheral blood. The chain employs TRBV10-3 and TRBJ1-2; the D gene cannot be named for sure. The CDR3 protein is CAISQTVNYGYTF. The nucleotide sequence is TGTGCCATCAGTCAGACTGTTAACTATGGCTACACCTTC.